The 17 T cell receptor beta chains below come from one sample, sequenced in a study of T cell responses to AZD1222 COVID-19 vaccine. Sequencing used immunoSEQ multiplex PCR; TCRdb keeps in-frame clones, though not all of them. Of 65,000 to 70,000 clones in the sample, roughly 82% were seen once. Sequenced material: peripheral blood, taken on day 0 of AZD1222 vaccination. The receptors were sampled from an adult in good health.

V and J are TRBV12-3 or TRBV12-4 and TRBJ1-6; D gene uncertain. Deletions cut 5 bases from V and 9 bases from J, with 8 bases between. This CDR3 contains 12 residues. The CDR3 is CASSVESSPLHF. The CDR3 DNA reads TGTGCCAGCAGTGTAGAAAGTTCACCCCTCCACTTT.

This sequence joins TRBV7-8 and TRBJ1-2, with D tentatively TRBD1 (5 bases). This CDR3 spans 15 amino acids. Trimming took 0 bases from V and 4 from J, leaving 12 bases between them. CDR1 SGHVS and CDR2 FQNEAQ come from the germline V gene. The CDR3 nucleotides are TGTGCCAGCAGCTTAGCGGCTCAGGGAGGCTATGGCTACACCTTC. Translation: CASSLAAQGGYGYTF.

In this sample, this clone turned up a few times. The chain has TRBV28 and TRBJ2-7, with D uncertain. Trimming took 5 bases from V and 4 from J, leaving 6 bases between them. Germline lookup yields CDR1 MDHEN and CDR2 SYDVKM. The CDR3 spans 11 residues. This CDR3 reads CASSLTYEQYF. DNA for the CDR3: TGTGCCAGCAGTCTGACATACGAGCAGTACTTC.

This clone was recorded only once. This chain joins TRBV28 and TRBJ2-6; 11 bases line up with TRBD1. Germline V lookup: CDR1 MDHEN, CDR2 SYDVKM. J lost 0 bases, V lost 6 bases, and 10 bases had no gene match. The CDR3 length is 19 residues. The CDR3 DNA reads as TGTGCCAGCAGAGCCGGGACAGGGGGAGTGAGCTCTGGGGCCAACGTCCTGACTTTC. Translated: CASRAGTGGVSSGANVLTF.

V gene TRBV5-6 combines with J gene TRBJ1-2; 9 bases are shared with TRBD1. CDR3 length: 14 amino acids. J lost 5 bases, V lost 1 base, and 3 bases had no gene match. Germline loops: CDR1 SGHDT, CDR2 YYEEEE. This chain's CDR3 is CASSLRTGVYGYTF. The CDR3, as DNA: TGTGCCAGCAGCTTGCGGACAGGGGTTTATGGCTACACCTTC.

The genes are TRBV12-3 or TRBV12-4 and TRBJ1-1, with D hard to call. This CDR3 is built from 13 residues. V lost 7 bases and J 5 bases, leaving 14 bases between the germline ends. In nucleotides, the CDR3 is TGTGCCAGCAACCTGGACGGTAGGACTGAAGCTTTCTTT. Encoded protein: CASNLDGRTEAFF.

This clone was seen only a few times. The V and J genes are TRBV20-1 and TRBJ1-1; D unclear. Per germline, CDR1 DFQATT and CDR2 SNEGSKA (reference sequence). The V and J ends lost 6 bases and 10 bases respectively, with 6 bases between them. CDR3 size: 8 residues. The CDR3 DNA reads TGCAGTGCCGGAGGAGCTTTCTTT. It yields the protein CSAGGAFF.

The rearrangement links TRBV6-6 to TRBJ2-7; 7 bases map to TRBD1. CDR3 length: 15 residues. V was clipped by 6 bases and J by 3 bases; unmatched bases: 11. Germline V CDR1 and CDR2: MNHNY, SVGAGI (reference sequence). The CDR3 protein is CASSQPRTGHYEQYF. The CDR3 nucleotides read TGTGCCAGCAGCCAACCGCGGACAGGACACTACGAGCAGTACTTC.

This rearrangement joins TRBV5-5 to TRBJ1-4; the D is unclear. This CDR3 comprises 12 residues. CDR1 and CDR2 (germline): SGHKS, YYEKEE (reference sequence). V dropped 5 bases and J dropped 14 bases, with 16 bases sitting between them. DNA for the CDR3: TGTGCCAGCAGTATGAATGGGCCCCCCCTGTTTTTT. It encodes CASSMNGPPLFF.

This chain connects TRBV19 to TRBJ2-7, with D uncertain. CDR3 length: 12 residues. Deletions cut 7 bases from V and 0 bases from J, with 7 bases between. Germline V CDR1 and CDR2: LNHDA, SQIVND (reference sequence). Here the CDR3 reads CASKGTSYEQYF. As DNA, the CDR3 is TGTGCCAGTAAAGGCACCTCCTACGAGCAGTACTTC.

CDR3 sequence reads: CAWSVWGQVQGSYEQYF. DNA for the CDR3: TGTGCCTGGAGTGTATGGGGACAGGTGCAAGGTTCCTACGAGCAGTACTTC. This chain joins TRBV30 and TRBJ2-7; 8 bases line up with TRBD1. The CDR3 spans 17 residues. Looked up from germline, CDR1 is GTSNPN and CDR2 is SVGIG (reference sequence). The trim removed 0 bases at V and 1 base at J, leaving 11 bases unmatched.

Notes on this clone: The junction differs from germline at one of its ends, possibly a read error. The rearrangement joins TRBV2 to TRBJ2-7; 7 bases align to TRBD2. In germline, CDR1 is SNHLY, CDR2 FYNNEI. The CDR3 length is 13 residues. The CDR3 protein is CASSGDYSNEQYF. In DNA form, the CDR3 reads TGTGCCAGCAGTGGGGACTACTCCAACGAGCAGTACTTC.

The chain has TRBV20-1 and TRBJ2-7; D not certain. This CDR3 has 10 amino acids. Between the trimmed V and J ends, which lost 0 bases and 4 bases, there was a span of 1 base. Germline-derived CDR1 and CDR2 are DFQATT and SNEGSKA (reference sequence). The CDR3 protein is CSAREYEQYF. The DNA of the CDR3 is TGCAGTGCTAGAGAGTACGAGCAGTACTTC.

A single count supports this clone. This chain links TRBV5-4 with TRBJ2-2; 10 nucleotides agree with TRBD2. The CDR3 has 14 amino acids. Germline V lookup: CDR1 SGHNT, CDR2 YYREEE (reference sequence). V lost 7 bases, J lost 3 bases, and 3 bases stayed unmatched. The chain's CDR3 is CASGGTSDTGELFF. In DNA, the CDR3 is TGTGCCAGCGGCGGGACTAGCGACACCGGGGAGCTGTTTTTT.

V is TRBV19 and J is TRBJ2-5; possible D gene TRBD2, 6 bases. This CDR3 region has 15 residues. The V gene lost 5 bases and the J gene lost 2 bases, with 15 bases spanning the gap. The germline V gene has CDR1 LNHDA and CDR2 SQIVND (reference sequence). The CDR3 sequence: CASSLRSGLQETQYF. CDR3 coding DNA: TGTGCCAGTAGTTTGAGATCAGGACTACAAGAGACCCAGTACTTC. Complete variable domain (other parts from reference TRBV19 and TRBJ2-5): DGGITQSPKYLFRKEGQNVTLSCEQNLNHDAMYWYRQDPGQGLRLIYYSQIVNDFQKGDIAEGYSVSREKKESFPLTVTSAQKNPTAFYLCASSLRSGLQETQYFGPGTRLLVL.

This clone was observed a few times. This chain links TRBV6-5 with TRBJ2-7, with D possibly matching TRBD1 (5 bases). Germline loops: CDR1 MNHEY, CDR2 SVGAGI. The V gene lost 5 bases and the J gene lost 0 bases, with 14 bases spanning the gap. The CDR3 has 15 amino acids. The DNA of the CDR3 is TGTGCCAGCAGTCCGAGACAGTCGACCTCCTACGAGCAGTACTTC. It specifies CASSPRQSTSYEQYF.

The chain has TRBV19 and TRBJ2-5, with D possibly being TRBD1 or TRBD2 (5 bases each). Germline V gene lookup returns CDR1 LNHDA and CDR2 SQIVND (reference sequence). With 6 bases removed from V and 2 bases from J, the gap between germline ends came to 16 bases. This CDR3 has 15 residues. The CDR3 bases are TGTGCCAGTAGCCTTTCTAGGGGAGTACAAGAGACCCAGTACTTC. It translates to CASSLSRGVQETQYF. Full variable domain (rest looked up from reference TRBV19 and TRBJ2-5): DGGITQSPKYLFRKEGQNVTLSCEQNLNHDAMYWYRQDPGQGLRLIYYSQIVNDFQKGDIAEGYSVSREKKESFPLTVTSAQKNPTAFYLCASSLSRGVQETQYFGPGTRLLVL.